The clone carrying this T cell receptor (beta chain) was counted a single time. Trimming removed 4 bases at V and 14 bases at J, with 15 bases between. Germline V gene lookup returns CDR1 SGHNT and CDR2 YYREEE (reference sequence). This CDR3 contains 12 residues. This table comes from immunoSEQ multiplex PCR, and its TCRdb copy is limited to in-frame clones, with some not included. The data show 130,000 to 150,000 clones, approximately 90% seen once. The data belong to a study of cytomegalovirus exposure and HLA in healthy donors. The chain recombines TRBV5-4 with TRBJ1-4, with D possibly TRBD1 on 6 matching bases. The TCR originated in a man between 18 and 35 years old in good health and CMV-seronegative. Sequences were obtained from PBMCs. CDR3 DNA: TGTGCCAGCAGCGCCGACCAGGGGCCCCTGTTTTTT. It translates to CASSADQGPLFF.